This T cell receptor (beta chain) comes out of a study of blood T cell repertoires in COVID-19. Some clones are missing from TCRdb's copy, which holds only in-frame ones; the method was immunoSEQ multiplex PCR. The sample has roughly 99,000 clones, about nine tenths seen once; the top ten hold 5.5% to 8%. This clone was observed once. After removal of 5 bases from V and 3 bases from J, the junction contained 8 bases not matched to a gene. Germline CDR1 and CDR2: MNHEY and SVGAGI. This CDR3 has 15 residues. V usage is TRBV6-5 and J usage is TRBJ1-2, with 8 positions matching TRBD1. Source material: peripheral blood. This TCR derives from a middle-aged man with active or convalescent COVID-19. CDR3: CASSPGQGIYYGYTF. The CDR3 DNA is TGTGCCAGCAGTCCTGGACAGGGAATCTACTATGGCTACACCTTC.